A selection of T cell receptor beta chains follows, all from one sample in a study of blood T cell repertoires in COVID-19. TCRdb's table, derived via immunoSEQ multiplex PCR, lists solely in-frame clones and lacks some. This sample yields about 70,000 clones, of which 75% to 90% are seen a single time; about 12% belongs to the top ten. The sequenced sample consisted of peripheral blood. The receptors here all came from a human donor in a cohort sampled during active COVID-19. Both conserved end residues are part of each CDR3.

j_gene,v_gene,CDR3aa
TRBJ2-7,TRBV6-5,CASSSRDSTYEQYF
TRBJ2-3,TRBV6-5,CASCFRQGDTQYF
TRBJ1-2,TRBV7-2,CASRKGQGHGYTF
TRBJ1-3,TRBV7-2,CASSLDGQGRSGNTIYF
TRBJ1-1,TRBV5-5,CASSLEWTGLGEAFF
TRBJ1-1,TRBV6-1,CASSEERDTEAFF
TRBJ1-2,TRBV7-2,CASSFGRGGAYGYTF
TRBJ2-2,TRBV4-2,CASSPNGGTGVITGELFF
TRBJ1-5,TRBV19,CASWTGFNQPQHF
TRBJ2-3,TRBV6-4,CASSEPWDRVADTQYF
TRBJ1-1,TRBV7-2,CASSLAKGGAFF
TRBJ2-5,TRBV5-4,CASSRTGGGGAETQYF
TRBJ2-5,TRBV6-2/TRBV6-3,CASSYFNFPGQGAQETQYF
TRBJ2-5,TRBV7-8,CASSVRGGQSEGTQYF
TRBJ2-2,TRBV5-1,CASSLGQSSGSGELFF
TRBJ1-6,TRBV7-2,CASSPDSYSPLHF
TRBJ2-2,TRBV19,CASTSSGGALSNTGELFF
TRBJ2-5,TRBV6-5,CASHRGPRGETQYF
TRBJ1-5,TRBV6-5,CASRENTANQPQHF
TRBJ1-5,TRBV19,CASSIEGVWSNQPQHF
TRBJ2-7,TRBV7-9,CASSSNRGDYEQYF
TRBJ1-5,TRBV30,CAWSRGQGGNQPQHF
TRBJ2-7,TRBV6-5,CASSYRDRGHEQYF
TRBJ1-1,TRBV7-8,CASSPDREATEAFF
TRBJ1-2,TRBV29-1,CSVDRGQGGRGYTF
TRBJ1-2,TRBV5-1,CASSQGQANYGYTF
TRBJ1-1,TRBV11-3,CASSLLWGAEAFF
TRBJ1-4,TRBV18,CASSFQDRGQEKLFF
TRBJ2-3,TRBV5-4,CASSPIGGLAGGRTDTQYF
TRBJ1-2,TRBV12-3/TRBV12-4,CASAPVYYGYTF
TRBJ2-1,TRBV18,CASSPQASTGKNEQFF
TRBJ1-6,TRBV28,CASSPRDRENSPLHF
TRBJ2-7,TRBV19,CASSRDSSSSYEQYF
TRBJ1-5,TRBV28,CASSFPDRGQPQHF
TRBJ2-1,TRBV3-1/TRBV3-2,CASSQGGGGIYNEQFF
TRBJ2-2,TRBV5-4,CASSLGISGGSSNTGELFF
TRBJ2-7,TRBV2,CASSAGTGKYYEQYF
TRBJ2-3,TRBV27,CASKGWGVTDTQYF
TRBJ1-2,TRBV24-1,CATSDDWATGWGYGYTF
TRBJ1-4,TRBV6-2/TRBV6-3,CASSYGPATNEKLFF
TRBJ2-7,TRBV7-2,CASSLGLGQNYEQYF
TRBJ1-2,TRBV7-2,CASSLDGTGTRYGYTF
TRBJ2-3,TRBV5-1,CASSPAQGSTSTDTQYF
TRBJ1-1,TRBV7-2,CASSLDSNTEAFF
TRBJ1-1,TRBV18,CASSPLDSPGSEAFF
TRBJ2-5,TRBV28,CASSLPDRARETQYF
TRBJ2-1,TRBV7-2,CASSLALFGDRGRHEQFF
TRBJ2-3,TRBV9,CASSVIAGGPGRSDTQYF
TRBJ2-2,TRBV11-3,CASGAVGGELFF
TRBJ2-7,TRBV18,CASSPQGPLGYEQYF
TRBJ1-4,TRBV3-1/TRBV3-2,CASSHNYGKLFF